This TCR beta chain was recorded in a study of early T cells in non-severe SARS-CoV-2 infection. Study background: The input, bulk RNA from unsorted whole blood, was sequenced, and chains were unpaired.

This clonotype was seen more than once but under ten times. Its antigen remains unidentified. Study-wide findings and caveats: Private and CD4 specificities were missed by VDJdb matching, skewed to anti-spike CD8.

Per the germline V gene, CDR1 is MNHNS and CDR2 is SASEGT. This CDR3 comprises 13 residues. Trimming shortened V by 6 bases and J by 8 bases, and 13 bases separated the two germline ends. Individual cDNA molecules each received unique molecular identifiers attached to them. TCRdb re-derived calls from the 5' RACE reads in MiXCR, one entry per CDR3 protein. The table shows over 50,000 distinct CDR3 sequences, with just under 15% occurring only once. This TCR derives from an adult who was a healthcare worker with PCR-confirmed SARS-CoV-2 infection or an uninfected control (not recorded which). This chain joins TRBV6-1 and TRBJ2-2, with D perhaps TRBD2 (5 bases). The sample here was whole blood, taken at baseline. Here the CDR3 reads CASSYTGGGELFF. CDR3 in DNA: TGTGCCAGCAGCTATACCGGAGGAGGGGAGCTGTTTTTT.